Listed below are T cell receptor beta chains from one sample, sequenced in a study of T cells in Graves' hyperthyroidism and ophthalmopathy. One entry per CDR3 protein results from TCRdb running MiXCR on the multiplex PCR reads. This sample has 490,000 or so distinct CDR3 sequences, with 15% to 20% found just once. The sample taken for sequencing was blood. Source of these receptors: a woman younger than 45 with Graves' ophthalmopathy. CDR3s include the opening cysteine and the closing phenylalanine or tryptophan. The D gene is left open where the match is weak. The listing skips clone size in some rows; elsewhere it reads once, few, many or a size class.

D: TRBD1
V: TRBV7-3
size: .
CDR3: CASSPSRDRARTF

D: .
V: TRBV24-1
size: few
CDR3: CATSDLQGNQETQYF

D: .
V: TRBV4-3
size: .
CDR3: CASSQRSGQTGNTIYF

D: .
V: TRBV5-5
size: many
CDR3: CASSTGQTYEQYF

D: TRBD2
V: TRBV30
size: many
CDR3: CAWSGPLAGEDNEQFF

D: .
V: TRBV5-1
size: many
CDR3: CASSLGQSNYGYTF

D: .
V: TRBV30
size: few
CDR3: CAWSPGWETQYF

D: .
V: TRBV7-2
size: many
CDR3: CASSLDPPDYTIYNEQFF

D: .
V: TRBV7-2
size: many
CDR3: CASSLGAGKPQHF

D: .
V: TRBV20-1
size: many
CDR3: CSARSSTYEQYF

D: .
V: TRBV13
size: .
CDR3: CASSLGWSRNGDYGYTF

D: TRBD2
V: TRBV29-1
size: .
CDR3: CSVESHTTSGTLPDTRYF

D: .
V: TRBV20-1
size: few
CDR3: CSATRRPLGLYGYTF

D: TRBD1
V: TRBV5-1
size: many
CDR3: CASSGTGSVGNTIYF

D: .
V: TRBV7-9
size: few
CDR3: CASSLSRQGGRNTEAFF

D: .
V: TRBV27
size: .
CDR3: CASSTHPNYEQYF

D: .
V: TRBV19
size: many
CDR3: CASSIGRANTEAFF

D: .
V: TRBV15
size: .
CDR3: CATSRGEFSSGANVLTF

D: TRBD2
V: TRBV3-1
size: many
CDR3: CASSQDWEASGRTAQYF

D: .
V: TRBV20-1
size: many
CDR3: CSATSRAGETQYF

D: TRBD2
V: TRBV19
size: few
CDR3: CASSRGLALYEQYF

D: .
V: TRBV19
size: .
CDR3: CASEPLDSNYGYTF

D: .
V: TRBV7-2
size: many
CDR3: CASTVTYSTDTQYF

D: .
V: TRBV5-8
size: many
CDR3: CASSDLRQAGTDTQYF

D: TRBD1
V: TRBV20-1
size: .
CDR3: CSALDRGVYEQYF

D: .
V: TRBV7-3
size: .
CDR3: CASSLGGSDTIYF

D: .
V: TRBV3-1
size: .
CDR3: CASSRTRADTQYF

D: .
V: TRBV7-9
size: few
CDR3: CASSPPVGLGNIQYF

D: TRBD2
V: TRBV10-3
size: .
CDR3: CATSSGAASYEQYF

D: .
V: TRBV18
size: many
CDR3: CASSVGSTDTQYF

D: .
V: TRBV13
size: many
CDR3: CASSLGSDTQYF

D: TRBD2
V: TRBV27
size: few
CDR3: CASSPSGGAGGYTQYF

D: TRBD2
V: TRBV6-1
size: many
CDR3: CASSELQREARGEQFF

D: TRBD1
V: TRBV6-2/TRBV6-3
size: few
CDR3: CASSYLDRAEQPQHF

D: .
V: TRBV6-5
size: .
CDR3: CASSYLLSTEAFF

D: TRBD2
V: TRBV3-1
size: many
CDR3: CASSFPTSGSDEQFF

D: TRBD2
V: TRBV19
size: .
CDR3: CASSMGPGSGKSSYEQYF

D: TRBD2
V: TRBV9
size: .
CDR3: CASSALAEAYNEQFF

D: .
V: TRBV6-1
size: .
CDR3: CASSSHLLADTDTQYF

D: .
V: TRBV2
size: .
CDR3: CASSESLISGNTIYF

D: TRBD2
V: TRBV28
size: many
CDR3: CASSLYSGGSTDTQYF

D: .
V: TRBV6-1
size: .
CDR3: CASSDGGNSPLHF

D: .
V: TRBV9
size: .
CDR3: CASSGVSGPNEQFF

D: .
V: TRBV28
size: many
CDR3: CASSPDLSSDTQYF

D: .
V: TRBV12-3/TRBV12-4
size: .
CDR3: CASSSRGGVSGANVLTF

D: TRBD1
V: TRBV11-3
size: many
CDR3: CASSDRDRVGNEQFF

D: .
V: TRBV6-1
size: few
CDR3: CASSTGSVQPQHF

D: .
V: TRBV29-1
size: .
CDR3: CSVAEGHSRGKYGETQYF

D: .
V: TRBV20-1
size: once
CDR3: CSARDLGGPGANVLTF

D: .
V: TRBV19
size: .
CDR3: CASSLRQTTGELFF

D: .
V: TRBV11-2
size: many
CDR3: CASSLSVENRELFF

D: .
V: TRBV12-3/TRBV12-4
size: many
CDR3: CASSLGLTREETQYF

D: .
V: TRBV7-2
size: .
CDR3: CASSSLRGNTEAFF